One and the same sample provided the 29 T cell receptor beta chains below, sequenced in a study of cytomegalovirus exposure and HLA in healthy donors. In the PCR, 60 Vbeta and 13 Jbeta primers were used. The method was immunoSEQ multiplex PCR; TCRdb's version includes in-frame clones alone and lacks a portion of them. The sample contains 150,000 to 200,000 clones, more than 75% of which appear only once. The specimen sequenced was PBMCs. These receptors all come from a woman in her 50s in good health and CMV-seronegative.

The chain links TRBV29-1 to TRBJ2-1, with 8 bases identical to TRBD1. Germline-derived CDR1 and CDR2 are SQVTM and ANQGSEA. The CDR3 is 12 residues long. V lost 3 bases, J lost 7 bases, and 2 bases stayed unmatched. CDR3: CSVDRTGNEQFF. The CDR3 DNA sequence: TGCAGCGTTGACCGGACAGGGAATGAGCAGTTCTTC.

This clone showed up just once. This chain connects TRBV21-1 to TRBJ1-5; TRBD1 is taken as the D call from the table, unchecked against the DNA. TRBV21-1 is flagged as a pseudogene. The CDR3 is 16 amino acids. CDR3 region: CASSKVIPGAGQPQHF. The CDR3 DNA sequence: TGTGCCAGCAGCAAAGTCATCCCGGGCGCAGGGCAGCCCCAGCATTTT.

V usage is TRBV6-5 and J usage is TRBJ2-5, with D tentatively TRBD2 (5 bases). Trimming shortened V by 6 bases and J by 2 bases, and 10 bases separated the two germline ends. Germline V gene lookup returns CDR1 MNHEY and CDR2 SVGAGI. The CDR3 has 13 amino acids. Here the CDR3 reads CASRPGIQETQYF. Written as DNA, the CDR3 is TGTGCCAGCAGACCCGGGATACAAGAGACCCAGTACTTC.

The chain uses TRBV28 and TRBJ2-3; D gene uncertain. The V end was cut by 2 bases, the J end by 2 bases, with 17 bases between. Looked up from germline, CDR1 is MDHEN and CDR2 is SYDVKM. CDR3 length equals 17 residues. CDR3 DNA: TGTGCCAGCAGTTTAACGTTTAGTCGTTTCGACACAGATACGCAGTATTTT. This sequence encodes CASSLTFSRFDTDTQYF.

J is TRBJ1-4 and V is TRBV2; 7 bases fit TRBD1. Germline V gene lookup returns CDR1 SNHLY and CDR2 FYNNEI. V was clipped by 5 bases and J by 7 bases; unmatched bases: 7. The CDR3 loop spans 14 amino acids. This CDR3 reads CASSTRQGTEKLFF. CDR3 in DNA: TGTGCCAGCAGTACCCGACAGGGAACTGAAAAACTGTTTTTT.

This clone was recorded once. CDR3 loop: CASSLGPIKQFF. DNA of the CDR3: TGTGCCAGCAGCTTAGGGCCCATAAAGCAGTTCTTC. The V and J genes are TRBV7-2 and TRBJ2-1; no reliable D call. CDR1 and CDR2 (germline): SGHTA, FQGNSA. V was trimmed by 1 base and J by 11 bases, leaving 9 bases between them. The CDR3 extends over 12 amino acids.

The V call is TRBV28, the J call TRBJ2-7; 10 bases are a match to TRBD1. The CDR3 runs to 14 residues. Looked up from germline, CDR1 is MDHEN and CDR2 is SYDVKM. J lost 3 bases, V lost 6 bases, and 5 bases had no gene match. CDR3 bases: TGTGCCAGCAGCCAATGGACAGGGGGCTACGAGCAGTACTTC. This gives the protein CASSQWTGGYEQYF.

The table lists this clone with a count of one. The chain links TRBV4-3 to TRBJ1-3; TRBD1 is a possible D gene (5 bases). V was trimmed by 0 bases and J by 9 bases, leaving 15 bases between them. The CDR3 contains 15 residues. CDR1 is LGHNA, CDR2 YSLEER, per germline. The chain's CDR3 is CASSQDLRRGGTIYF. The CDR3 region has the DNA TGCGCCAGCAGCCAAGATCTAAGGCGGGGGGGCACCATATATTTT.

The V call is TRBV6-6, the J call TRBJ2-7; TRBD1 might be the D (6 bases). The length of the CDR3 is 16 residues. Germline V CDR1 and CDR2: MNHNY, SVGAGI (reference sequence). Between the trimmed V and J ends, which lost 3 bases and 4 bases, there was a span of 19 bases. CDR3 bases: TGTGCCAGCAGTTATTCTCAGGGGACCTTTACTTACGAGCAGTACTTC. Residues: CASSYSQGTFTYEQYF.

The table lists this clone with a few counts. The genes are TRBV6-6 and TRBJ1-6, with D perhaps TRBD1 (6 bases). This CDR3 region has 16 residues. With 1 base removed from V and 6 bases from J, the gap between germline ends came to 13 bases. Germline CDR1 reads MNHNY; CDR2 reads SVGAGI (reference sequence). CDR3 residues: CASSYYTGFLNSPLHF. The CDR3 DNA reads TGTGCCAGCAGTTACTATACAGGGTTTCTTAATTCACCCCTCCACTTT.

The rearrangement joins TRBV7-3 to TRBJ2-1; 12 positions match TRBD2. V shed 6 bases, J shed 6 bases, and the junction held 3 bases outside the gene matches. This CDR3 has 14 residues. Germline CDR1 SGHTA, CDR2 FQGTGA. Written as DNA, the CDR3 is TGTGCCAGCAGGGCTAGCGGGGGGGCCAATGAGCAGTTCTTC. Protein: CASRASGGANEQFF.

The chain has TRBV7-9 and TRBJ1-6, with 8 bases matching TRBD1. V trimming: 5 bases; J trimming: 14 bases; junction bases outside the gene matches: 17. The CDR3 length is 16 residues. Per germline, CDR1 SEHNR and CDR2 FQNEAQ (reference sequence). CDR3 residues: CASSPIGQGPLKALHF. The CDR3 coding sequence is TGTGCCAGCAGCCCTATAGGACAGGGCCCGCTAAAGGCCCTCCACTTT.

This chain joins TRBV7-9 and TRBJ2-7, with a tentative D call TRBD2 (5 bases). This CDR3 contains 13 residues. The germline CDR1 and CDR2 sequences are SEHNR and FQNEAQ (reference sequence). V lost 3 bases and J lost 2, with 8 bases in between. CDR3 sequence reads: CASSFEGTYEQYF. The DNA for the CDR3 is TGTGCCAGCAGCTTTGAGGGAACCTACGAGCAGTACTTC.

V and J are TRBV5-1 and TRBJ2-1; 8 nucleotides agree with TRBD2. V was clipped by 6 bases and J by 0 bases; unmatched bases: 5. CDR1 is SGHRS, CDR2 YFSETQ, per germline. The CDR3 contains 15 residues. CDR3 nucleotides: TGCGCCAGCACCCCTAGCGGGCGCTCCTACAATGAGCAGTTCTTC. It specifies CASTPSGRSYNEQFF.

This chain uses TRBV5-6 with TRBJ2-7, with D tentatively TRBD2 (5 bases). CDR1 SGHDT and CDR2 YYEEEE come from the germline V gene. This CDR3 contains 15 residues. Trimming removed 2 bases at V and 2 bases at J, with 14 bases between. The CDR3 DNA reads TGTGCCAGCAGCTTTAGAGAGGACGGGGCCTACGAGCAGTACTTC. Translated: CASSFREDGAYEQYF.

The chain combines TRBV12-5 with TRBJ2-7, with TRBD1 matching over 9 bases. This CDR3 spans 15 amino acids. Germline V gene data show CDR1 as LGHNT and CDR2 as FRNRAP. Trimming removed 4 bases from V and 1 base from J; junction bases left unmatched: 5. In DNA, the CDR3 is TGTGCTAGTGGTTCGGGGACAGGGAGTTCCTACGAGCAGTACTTC. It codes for CASGSGTGSSYEQYF.

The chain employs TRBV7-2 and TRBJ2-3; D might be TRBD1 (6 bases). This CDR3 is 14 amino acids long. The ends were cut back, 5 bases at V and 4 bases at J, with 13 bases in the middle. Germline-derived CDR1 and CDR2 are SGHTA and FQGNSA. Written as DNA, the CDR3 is TGTGCCAGCAGCGGGGGCGGGTATGCAGATACGCAGTATTTT. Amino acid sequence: CASSGGGYADTQYF.

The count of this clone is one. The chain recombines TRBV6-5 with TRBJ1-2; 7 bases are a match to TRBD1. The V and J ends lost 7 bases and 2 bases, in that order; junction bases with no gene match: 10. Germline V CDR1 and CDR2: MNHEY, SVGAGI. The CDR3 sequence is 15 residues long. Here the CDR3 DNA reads TGTGCCAGCACTCATGACAGGGCTCGAAACTATGGCTACACCTTC. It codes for CASTHDRARNYGYTF.

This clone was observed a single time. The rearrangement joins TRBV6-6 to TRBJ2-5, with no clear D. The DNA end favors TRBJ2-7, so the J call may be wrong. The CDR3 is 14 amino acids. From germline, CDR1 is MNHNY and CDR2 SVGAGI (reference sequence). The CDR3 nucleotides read TGTGCCAGCCGGCCCCCCCAGATCAGGAACGAGCAGTACTTC. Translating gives CASRPPQIRNEQYF.

The CDR3 region is CASSKERGILYNEQFF. Written as DNA, the CDR3 is TGTGCCAGCAGCAAAGAGCGGGGGATACTCTACAATGAGCAGTTCTTC. The chain uses TRBV11-2 and TRBJ2-1, with 8 bases matching TRBD2. Germline CDR1 and CDR2: SGHAT and FQNNGV. This CDR3 is built from 16 residues. V lost 5 bases, J lost 3 bases, and 9 bases stayed unmatched.

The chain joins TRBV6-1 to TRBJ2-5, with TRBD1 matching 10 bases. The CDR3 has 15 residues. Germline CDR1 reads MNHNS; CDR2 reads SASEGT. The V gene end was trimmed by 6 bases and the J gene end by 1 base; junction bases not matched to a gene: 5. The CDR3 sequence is CASRGGQGSQETQYF. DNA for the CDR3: TGTGCCAGCAGGGGGGGACAGGGGAGCCAAGAGACCCAGTACTTC.

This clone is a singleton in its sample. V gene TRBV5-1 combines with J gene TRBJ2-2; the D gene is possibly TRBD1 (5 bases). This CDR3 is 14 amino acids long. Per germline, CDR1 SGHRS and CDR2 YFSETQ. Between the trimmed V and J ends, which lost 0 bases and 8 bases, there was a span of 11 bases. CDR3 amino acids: CASSLAVGRGELFF. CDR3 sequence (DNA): TGCGCCAGCAGCTTGGCCGTGGGGCGAGGGGAGCTGTTTTTT.

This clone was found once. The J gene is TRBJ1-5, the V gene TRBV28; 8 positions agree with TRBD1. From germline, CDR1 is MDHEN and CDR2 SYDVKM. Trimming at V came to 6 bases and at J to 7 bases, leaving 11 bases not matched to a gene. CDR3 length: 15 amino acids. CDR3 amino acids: CASRSRDRSAQPQHF. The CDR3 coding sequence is TGTGCCAGCAGGTCCCGGGACAGGTCGGCCCAGCCCCAGCATTTT.

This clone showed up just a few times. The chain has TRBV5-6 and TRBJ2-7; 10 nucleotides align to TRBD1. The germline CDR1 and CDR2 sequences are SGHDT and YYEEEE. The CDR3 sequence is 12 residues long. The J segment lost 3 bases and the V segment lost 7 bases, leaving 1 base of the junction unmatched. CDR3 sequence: CASWDRGYEQYF. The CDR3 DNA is TGTGCCAGCTGGGACAGGGGCTACGAGCAGTACTTC. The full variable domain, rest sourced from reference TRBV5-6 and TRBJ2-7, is DAGVTQSPTHLIKTRGQQVTLRCSPKSGHDTVSWYQQALGQGPQFIFQYYEEEERQRGNFPDRFSGHQFPNYSSELNVNALLLGDSALYLCASWDRGYEQYFGPGTRLTVT.

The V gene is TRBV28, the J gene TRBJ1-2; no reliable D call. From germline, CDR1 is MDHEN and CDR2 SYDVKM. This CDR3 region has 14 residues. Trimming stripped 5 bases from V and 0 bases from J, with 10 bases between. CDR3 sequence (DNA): TGTGCCAGCAGTACGGCCAGGTCTAACTATGGCTACACCTTC. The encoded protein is CASSTARSNYGYTF.

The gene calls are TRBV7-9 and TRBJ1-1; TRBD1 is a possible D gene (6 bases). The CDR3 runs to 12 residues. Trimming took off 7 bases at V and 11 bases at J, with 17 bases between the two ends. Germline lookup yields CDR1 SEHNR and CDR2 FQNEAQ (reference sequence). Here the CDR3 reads CASIIETGTAFF. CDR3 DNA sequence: TGTGCCAGCATCATAGAAACAGGGACGGCTTTCTTT.

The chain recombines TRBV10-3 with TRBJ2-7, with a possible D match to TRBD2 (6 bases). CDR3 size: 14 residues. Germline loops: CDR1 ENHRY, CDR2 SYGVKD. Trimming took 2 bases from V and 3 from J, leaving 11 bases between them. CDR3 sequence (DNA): TGTGCCATCAGTGAGAGGGCGGGGAACTACGAGCAGTACTTC. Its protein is CAISERAGNYEQYF.

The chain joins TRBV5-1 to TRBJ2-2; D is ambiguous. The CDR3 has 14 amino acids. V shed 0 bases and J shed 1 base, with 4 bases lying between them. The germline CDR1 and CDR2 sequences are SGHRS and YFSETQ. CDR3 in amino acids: CASSLVVNTGELFF. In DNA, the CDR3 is TGCGCCAGCAGCTTGGTAGTGAACACCGGGGAGCTGTTTTTT.

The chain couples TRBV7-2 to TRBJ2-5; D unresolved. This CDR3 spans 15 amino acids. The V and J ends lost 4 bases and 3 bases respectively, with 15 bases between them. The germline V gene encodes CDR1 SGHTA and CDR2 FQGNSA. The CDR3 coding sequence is TGTGCCAGCAGCTCATATGACACTTTAGAAGAGACCCAGTACTTC. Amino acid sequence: CASSSYDTLEETQYF.